The 17 T cell receptor beta chains given below trace back to one sample, sequenced in a study of cytomegalovirus exposure and HLA in healthy donors. The PCR contained 60 Vbeta and 13 Jbeta primers. Method: immunoSEQ multiplex PCR; TCRdb's copy keeps in-frame clones and lacks some. This listing includes 130,000 to 150,000 clones. Sequencing was carried out using PBMCs. The receptors were sampled from a middle-aged man in good health and CMV-seronegative.

This chain links TRBV19 with TRBJ2-2, with 9 bases that match TRBD1. V was clipped by 4 bases and J by 5 bases; unmatched bases: 2. The germline V gene encodes CDR1 LNHDA and CDR2 SQIVND (reference sequence). The CDR3 runs to 14 residues. This CDR3 is CASSKDRGTGELFF. The CDR3 region has the DNA TGTGCCAGTAGTAAGGACAGGGGAACCGGGGAGCTGTTTTTT. The full variable domain, with the rest looked up from reference TRBV19 and TRBJ2-2, is DGGITQSPKYLFRKEGQNVTLSCEQNLNHDAMYWYRQDPGQGLRLIYYSQIVNDFQKGDIAEGYSVSREKKESFPLTVTSAQKNPTAFYLCASSKDRGTGELFFGEGSRLTVL.

Of note for this clone: This sample includes further DNA sequences coding for the same CDR3. The J gene is TRBJ2-7, the V gene TRBV5-1; the match to TRBD2 covers 8 bases. V shed 4 bases and J 2 bases; nucleotides not matched to a gene: 2. The CDR3 spans 13 residues. Germline V gene lookup returns CDR1 SGHRS and CDR2 YFSETQ. The CDR3 DNA reads TGCGCCAGCAGCGTCGGGGGGGCCTACGAGCAGTACTTC. It specifies CASSVGGAYEQYF. Based on the CDR3 plus reference TRBV5-1 and TRBJ2-7, the full variable domain is KAGVTQTPRYLIKTRGQQVTLSCSPISGHRSVSWYQQTPGQGLQFLFEYFSETQRNKGNFPGRFSGRQFSNSRSEMNVSTLELGDSALYLCASSVGGAYEQYFGPGTRLTVT.

V is TRBV15 and J is TRBJ2-7; D perhaps matches TRBD2 (6 bases). V gave up 1 base and J gave up 4 bases, with 11 bases separating them. The germline V gene has CDR1 LNHNV and CDR2 YYDKDF (reference sequence). The CDR3 is 14 residues long. The CDR3 DNA reads TGTGCCACCAGCAGAGGCCCAGCGGGTTACGAGCAGTACTTC. Protein sequence: CATSRGPAGYEQYF.

The V gene is TRBV6-4, the J gene TRBJ2-3; 8 bases match TRBD2. With 8 bases clipped from V and 2 bases from J, the junction kept 12 bases outside the gene matches. CDR3 size: 16 residues. The germline V gene has CDR1 MRHNA and CDR2 SNTAGT. The CDR3 region has the DNA TGTGCCAGCTCTTCTGGTCGGGGGGGCTTCACAGATACGCAGTATTTT. Protein: CASSSGRGGFTDTQYF.

The J gene is TRBJ1-1, the V gene TRBV2, with D possibly being TRBD1 (6 bases). V was cut by 7 bases and J by 0 bases, with 9 bases left in between. Germline-derived CDR1 and CDR2 are SNHLY and FYNNEI. This CDR3 is built from 13 residues. CDR3 in DNA: TGTGCCAGCATAAGGGGGTTGAACACTGAAGCTTTCTTT. Translation gives CASIRGLNTEAFF. Full variable domain (rest looked up from reference TRBV2 and TRBJ1-1): EPEVTQTPSHQVTQMGQEVILRCVPISNHLYFYWYRQILGQKVEFLVSFYNNEISEKSEIFDDQFSVERPDGSNFTLKIRSTKLEDSAMYFCASIRGLNTEAFFGQGTRLTVV.

V and J are TRBV2 and TRBJ2-7, with D maybe TRBD2 (5 bases). CDR1 is SNHLY and CDR2 is FYNNEI in the germline V gene. The CDR3 runs to 15 residues. Trimming stripped 6 bases from V and 0 bases from J, with 15 bases between. Written as DNA, the CDR3 is TGTGCCAGCAGGGAGCTCGCGGCGGGCTCCTACGAGCAGTACTTC. Residues: CASRELAAGSYEQYF.

The chain links TRBV7-2 to TRBJ2-4; 14 bases are shared with TRBD2. Trimming took 6 bases from V and 1 from J; bases not matched to a gene: 2. CDR1 and CDR2 from the germline V gene are SGHTA and FQGNSA. The CDR3 covers 16 residues. The CDR3 region is CASRTSGGAAKNIQYF. The CDR3 DNA is TGTGCCAGCAGGACTAGCGGGGGGGCCGCCAAAAACATTCAGTACTTC. The entire variable domain, with the rest obtained from reference TRBV7-2 and TRBJ2-4, is as follows: GAGVSQSPSNKVTEKGKDVELRCDPISGHTALYWYRQSLGQGLEFLIYFQGNSAPDKSGLPSDRFSAERTGGSVSTLTIQRTQQEDSAVYLCASRTSGGAAKNIQYFGAGTRLSVL.

The CDR3 DNA reads TGTGCCAGCAGCAGGGGGACAGGGAGGACGGGAAACACCATATATTTT. Translated, it gives CASSRGTGRTGNTIYF. The chain joins TRBV7-6 to TRBJ1-3, with 9 nucleotides matching TRBD1. This CDR3 spans 16 amino acids. Germline CDR1 reads SGHVS; CDR2 reads FNYEAQ. With V trimmed by 5 bases and J by 4 bases, 9 bases remained unmatched.

The chain couples TRBV7-2 to TRBJ2-1; 14 nucleotides line up with TRBD2. Germline V lookup: CDR1 SGHTA, CDR2 FQGNSA. With 5 bases clipped from V and 12 bases from J, the junction kept 9 bases outside the gene matches. This CDR3 contains 15 residues. CDR3 protein: CASSGRLAGGPTQFF. The CDR3 coding sequence is TGTGCCAGCAGCGGCCGACTAGCGGGGGGGCCTACGCAGTTCTTC.

This chain joins TRBV7-2 and TRBJ1-3; 10 bases fit TRBD1. Trimming cost V 6 bases and J 2 bases; bases outside gene matches: 4. This CDR3 is 15 amino acids long. Germline-derived CDR1 and CDR2 are SGHTA and FQGNSA. CDR3 amino acids: CASRPTGGPGNTIYF. DNA of the CDR3: TGTGCCAGCAGGCCGACAGGGGGCCCTGGAAACACCATATATTTT.

The rearrangement links TRBV7-7 to TRBJ2-1, with 8 bases fitting TRBD1. This CDR3 contains 15 residues. V was pared by 5 bases and J by 4 bases, with 7 bases of the junction left unmatched. Germline V gene data show CDR1 as SSHAT and CDR2 as FNYEAQ (reference sequence). CDR3: CASSQDGTGYNEQFF. The DNA of the CDR3 is TGTGCCAGCAGCCAAGATGGGACAGGATACAATGAGCAGTTCTTC. Full variable domain (rest looked up from reference TRBV7-7 and TRBJ2-1): GAGVSQSPRYKVTKRGQDVTLRCDPISSHATLYWYQQALGQGPEFLTYFNYEAQPDKSGLPSDRFSAERPEGSISTLTIQRTEQRDSAMYRCASSQDGTGYNEQFFGPGTRLTVL.

The V gene is TRBV6-4, the J gene TRBJ2-3; 7 bases fit TRBD1. Germline V lookup: CDR1 MRHNA, CDR2 SNTAGT. V lost 4 bases, J lost 2 bases, and 6 bases stayed unmatched. This CDR3 comprises 15 residues. The CDR3 protein is CASSVTGSITDTQYF. The CDR3 nucleotides read TGTGCCAGCAGTGTGACAGGGTCCATCACAGATACGCAGTATTTT.

The chain joins TRBV6-6 to TRBJ1-1; 7 bases map to TRBD1. There are 16 residues in the CDR3. Germline CDR1 MNHNY, CDR2 SVGAGI (reference sequence). V lost 0 bases to trimming and J lost 4 bases; unmatched junction nucleotides: 8. In DNA, the CDR3 is TGTGCCAGCAGTTACTCGAACAGGGGCGGGGTCACTGAAGCTTTCTTT. Its protein product is CASSYSNRGGVTEAFF.

Turning to this clone: One end of the junction fails to match germline, which may point to a read error. This sequence joins TRBV5-6 and TRBJ1-6; tentatively, D is TRBD1 (6 bases). CDR3 length equals 16 residues. The germline V gene encodes CDR1 SGHDT and CDR2 YYEEEE. The CDR3 reads CASILGGAGLNSPLHF. The CDR3 DNA reads TGTGCCAGCATCTTGGGGGGCGCAGGCCTTAATTCACCCCTCCACTTT.

V is TRBV2 and J is TRBJ2-3; the match to TRBD2 covers 10 bases. Germline V CDR1 and CDR2: SNHLY, FYNNEI. This CDR3 is built from 18 residues. V lost 4 bases to trimming and J lost 8 bases; unmatched junction nucleotides: 18. The chain's CDR3 is CASSGGRNSGGLAVTQYF. In DNA, the CDR3 is TGTGCCAGCAGTGGTGGGAGAAATTCCGGAGGACTAGCGGTTACGCAGTATTTT. The variable domain in full, completed from reference TRBV2 and TRBJ2-3, reads EPEVTQTPSHQVTQMGQEVILRCVPISNHLYFYWYRQILGQKVEFLVSFYNNEISEKSEIFDDQFSVERPDGSNFTLKIRSTKLEDSAMYFCASSGGRNSGGLAVTQYFGPGTRLTVL.

The V and J genes are TRBV5-6 and TRBJ2-7; 13 positions match TRBD2. The CDR3 has 15 residues. The germline CDR1 and CDR2 sequences are SGHDT and YYEEEE. V lost 4 bases and J lost 4; bases outside the gene matches: 5. The CDR3 sequence is CASSTGLAGWYEQYF. The CDR3 DNA is TGTGCCAGCAGCACGGGACTAGCGGGGTGGTACGAGCAGTACTTC.

The chain links TRBV11-3 to TRBJ2-3, with 8 positions matching TRBD1. V was clipped by 8 bases and J by 4 bases; unmatched bases: 5. The CDR3 extends over 13 amino acids. Germline-derived CDR1 and CDR2 are SGHNT and YENEEA. CDR3 region: CASSDRASDTQYF. CDR3 DNA sequence: TGTGCCAGCTCGGACAGGGCCTCAGATACGCAGTATTTT.